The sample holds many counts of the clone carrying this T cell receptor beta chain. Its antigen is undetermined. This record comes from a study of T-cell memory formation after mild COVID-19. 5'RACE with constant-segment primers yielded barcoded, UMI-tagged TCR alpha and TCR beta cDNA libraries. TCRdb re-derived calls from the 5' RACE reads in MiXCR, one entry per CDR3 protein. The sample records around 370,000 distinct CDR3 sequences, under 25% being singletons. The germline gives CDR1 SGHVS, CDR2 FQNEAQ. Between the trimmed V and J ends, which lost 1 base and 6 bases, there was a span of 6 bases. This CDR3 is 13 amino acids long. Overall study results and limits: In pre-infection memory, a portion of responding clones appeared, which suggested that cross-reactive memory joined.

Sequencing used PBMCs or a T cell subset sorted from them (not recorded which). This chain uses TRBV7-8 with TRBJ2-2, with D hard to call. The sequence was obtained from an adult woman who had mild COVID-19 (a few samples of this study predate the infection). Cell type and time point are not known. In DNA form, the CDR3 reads TGTGCCAGCAGCTTAGGCGCGTCCGGGGAGCTGTTTTTT. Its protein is CASSLGASGELFF. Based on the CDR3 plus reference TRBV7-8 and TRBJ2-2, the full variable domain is GAGVSQSPRYKVAKRGQDVALRCDPISGHVSLFWYQQALGQGPEFLTYFQNEAQLDKSGLPSDRFFAERPEGSVSTLKIQRTQQEDSAVYLCASSLGASGELFFGEGSRLTVL.